This T cell receptor beta chain was captured in a study of blood T cell repertoires in COVID-19. Study-level information: The origin of the acute and convalescent COVID-19 samples was the United States, Italy and Spain.

Losses at the gene ends were 2 bases for V and 8 bases for J; bases not matched to a gene: 9. Germline-derived CDR1 and CDR2 are MDHEN and SYDVKM. The CDR3 sequence is 16 residues long. Participants' own reports of clinical history determined their cohort assignment. The protocol was immunoSEQ multiplex PCR, while the TCRdb copy is restricted to in-frame clones and leaves out a portion. The sample contains more than 350,000 clones, around nine tenths of which appear only once. The sequence was collected from a woman between 45 and 65 years old who had recovered from COVID-19. The sequencing input was PBMCs or T cells enriched from blood (not recorded which). This rearrangement joins TRBV28 to TRBJ2-1; 10 bases match TRBD2. The DNA for the CDR3 is TGTGCCAGCAGTTTACCAGCGGGGGGGCAGGGAGATGAGCAGTTCTTC. Translating it yields CASSLPAGGQGDEQFF.